A single sample is the source of the 19 T cell receptor beta chains below, sequenced in a study of T-cell reconstitution after alpha-beta-depleted transplantation in children. The library targeted TCRbeta and was prepared with unique molecular identifiers. TCRdb reanalysed the PCR reads using MiXCR and keeps one entry per CDR3 protein. The top ten hold less than 40% of the sample, which has approximately 190,000 distinct CDR3 sequences, around 9.2% seen once. The sequenced sample was PBMCs, mostly from graft donor cells, obtained 360 days after TCRalphabeta/CD19-depleted stem cell transplant. The receptors were gathered from a male patient between 2 and 15 years old who had a stem cell transplant for acute myeloid leukemia, so the T cells may come from the graft donor.

In this sample, this clonotype turned up many times. The gene calls are TRBV28 and TRBJ2-3; 8 positions agree with TRBD2. Trimming took 6 bases from V and 6 from J; bases not matched to a gene: 14. The CDR3 is 16 amino acids. The V gene's germline CDR1 is MDHEN and CDR2 SYDVKM. The CDR3 spells CASRSRRLAGTDTQYF. DNA for the CDR3: TGTGCCAGCAGGAGTAGGAGGCTAGCGGGTACCGATACGCAGTATTTT. The full variable domain, with the rest looked up from reference TRBV28 and TRBJ2-3, is DVKVTQSSRYLVKRTGEKVFLECVQDMDHENMFWYRQDPGLGLRLIYFSYDVKMKEKGDIPEGYSVSREKKERFSLILESASTNQTSMYLCASRSRRLAGTDTQYFGPGTRLTVL.

This clonotype was observed a single time. This rearrangement joins TRBV20-1 to TRBJ2-5; D is perhaps TRBD2 (6 bases). This CDR3 contains 14 residues. Between the trimmed V and J ends, which lost 2 bases and 3 bases, there was a span of 13 bases. Germline lookup yields CDR1 DFQATT and CDR2 SNEGSKA (reference sequence). In nucleotides, the CDR3 is TGCAGTGCTAGATTGGCGGGAATTAAAGAGACCCAGTACTTC. This codes for CSARLAGIKETQYF.

This clonotype came up many times. The chain couples TRBV28 to TRBJ1-4; weak D call: TRBD1 (5 bases). V lost 7 bases and J 6 bases, leaving 12 bases between the germline ends. The germline gives CDR1 MDHEN, CDR2 SYDVKM. There are 13 residues in the CDR3. The CDR3 sequence is CASTRGPDEKLFF. The CDR3 DNA is TGTGCCAGCACGCGGGGACCAGATGAAAAACTGTTTTTT. Drawing the rest from reference TRBV28 and TRBJ1-4, the complete variable domain is DVKVTQSSRYLVKRTGEKVFLECVQDMDHENMFWYRQDPGLGLRLIYFSYDVKMKEKGDIPEGYSVSREKKERFSLILESASTNQTSMYLCASTRGPDEKLFFGSGTQLSVL.

The table lists this clonotype with many counts. V and J are TRBV11-3 and TRBJ2-7; either TRBD1 or TRBD2 may supply D (5 bases each). The CDR3 extends over 13 amino acids. Trimming left V 2 bases short and J 4 bases short, with 9 bases between. Germline lookup yields CDR1 SGHNT and CDR2 YENEEA. CDR3 residues: CASSLRGAYEQYF. For the CDR3, the DNA is TGTGCCAGCAGCTTAAGGGGAGCGTACGAGCAGTACTTC.

The sample holds many counts of this clonotype. The gene calls are TRBV20-1 and TRBJ2-7, with TRBD2 as a possible D gene (7 bases). Germline CDR1 DFQATT, CDR2 SNEGSKA (reference sequence). The CDR3 runs 14 residues. V gave up 6 bases and J gave up 4 bases, with 19 bases separating them. CDR3 residues: CSASRGGVRYEQYF. The DNA for the CDR3 is TGCAGTGCGTCGCGCGGGGGCGTTCGATACGAGCAGTACTTC.

This clonotype was picked up a small number of times. V gene TRBV20-1 combines with J gene TRBJ1-5; D perhaps matches TRBD1 (6 bases). Germline CDR1 and CDR2: DFQATT and SNEGSKA (reference sequence). V dropped 3 bases and J dropped 0 bases, with 18 bases sitting between them. The CDR3 is 17 residues long. CDR3 amino acids: CSASDPLGGHSNQPQHF. Here the CDR3 DNA reads TGCAGTGCTAGCGACCCCTTGGGGGGGCATAGCAATCAGCCCCAGCATTTT.

The sample holds many counts of this clonotype. This sequence joins TRBV28 and TRBJ2-3; 7 bases agree with TRBD1. Trimming cost V 3 bases and J 1 base; bases outside gene matches: 10. CDR1 is MDHEN and CDR2 is SYDVKM in the germline V gene. The CDR3 contains 17 residues. The CDR3 bases are TGTGCCAGCAGTTTGTTTCCGGGACAGAGGGGCACAGATACGCAGTATTTT. Protein sequence: CASSLFPGQRGTDTQYF.

This clonotype was found many times. V gene TRBV7-6 combines with J gene TRBJ2-7; D not resolved. There are 13 residues in the CDR3. Germline V CDR1 and CDR2: SGHVS, FNYEAQ. Trimming removed 3 bases at V and 4 bases at J, with 10 bases between. The CDR3 nucleotides read TGTGCCAGCAGCTTGACGGCTGGGTACGAGCAGTACTTC. Translation: CASSLTAGYEQYF.

The sample holds a few counts of this clonotype. The chain recombines TRBV7-8 with TRBJ1-2, with D possibly TRBD1 on 6 matching bases. The CDR3 loop spans 14 amino acids. V lost 0 bases and J lost 8, with 13 bases in between. Germline-derived CDR1 and CDR2 are SGHVS and FQNEAQ. DNA of the CDR3: TGTGCCAGCAGCTTAGCGTCCAGGGGAAGAGGCTACACCTTC. Translating gives CASSLASRGRGYTF.

This clonotype was found a few times. The chain joins TRBV29-1 to TRBJ2-3; D not resolved. This CDR3 has 12 amino acids. Trimming pared 8 bases from V and 1 base from J, leaving 10 bases between. The germline CDR1 and CDR2 sequences are SQVTM and ANQGSEA. The CDR3 is CSPASGTDTQYF. CDR3 DNA: TGCAGCCCGGCGAGTGGCACAGATACGCAGTATTTT.

This clonotype was seen a few times. J is TRBJ1-2 and V is TRBV29-1, with D maybe TRBD1 (5 bases). V lost 7 bases to trimming and J lost 7 bases, with 13 bases between them. CDR1 is SQVTM, CDR2 ANQGSEA, per germline. The CDR3 totals 11 residues. The CDR3 sequence is CSGRAQAGYTF. The CDR3 DNA reads as TGCAGCGGCCGGGCACAGGCTGGCTACACCTTC. Supplemented by reference TRBV29-1 and TRBJ1-2, the full variable domain reads SAVISQKPSRDICQRGTSLTIQCQVDSQVTMMFWYRQQPGQSLTLIATANQGSEATYESGFVIDKFPISRPNLTFSTLTVSNMSPEDSSIYLCSGRAQAGYTFGSGTRLTVV.

This clonotype was detected only a few times. The chain links TRBV6-5 to TRBJ1-5, with 9 bases identical to TRBD1. The CDR3 has 16 amino acids. Trimming at V came to 4 bases and at J to 6 bases, leaving 10 bases not matched to a gene. Germline-derived CDR1 and CDR2 are MNHEY and SVGAGI. The CDR3 DNA reads TGTGCCAGCAGTTTACTAGGCACAGGGGGCCCTCAGCCCCAGCATTTT. This translates into CASSLLGTGGPQPQHF.

This clonotype came up a few times. This chain joins TRBV20-1 and TRBJ2-5, with D unclear. V shed 0 bases and J shed 5 bases, with 16 bases lying between them. CDR3 length: 15 amino acids. From germline, CDR1 is DFQATT and CDR2 SNEGSKA (reference sequence). The CDR3 DNA sequence: TGCAGTGCTAGAGATCGGTTAAACTCCCGGGAGACCCAGTACTTC. This sequence encodes CSARDRLNSRETQYF.

This chain uses TRBV29-1 with TRBJ2-3; D is uncertain. Germline lookup yields CDR1 SQVTM and CDR2 ANQGSEA. This CDR3 has 13 residues. Deletions cut 1 base from V and 2 bases from J, with 7 bases between. CDR3 nucleotides: TGCAGCGTTGAAGCCACCCTCACAGATACGCAGTATTTT. Translation gives CSVEATLTDTQYF.

The sample holds many counts of this clonotype. V is TRBV3-1 and J is TRBJ1-1; D unclear. This CDR3 is 12 amino acids long. V was trimmed by 4 bases and J by 4 bases, leaving 7 bases between them. CDR1 and CDR2 from the germline V gene are LGHDT and YNNKEL (reference sequence). The CDR3 DNA is TGTGCCAGCAGCCCCCGGGGCACTGAAGCTTTCTTT. Translation gives CASSPRGTEAFF.

The genes are TRBV7-6 and TRBJ1-1; the match to TRBD1 covers 8 bases. V lost 5 bases to trimming and J lost 3 bases; unmatched junction nucleotides: 8. Germline-derived CDR1 and CDR2 are SGHVS and FNYEAQ. The CDR3 consists of 15 residues. In DNA, the CDR3 is TGTGCCAGCAGCATCCAGGGGGCGCGGGACACTGAAGCTTTCTTT. Residues: CASSIQGARDTEAFF.

This chain links TRBV10-3 with TRBJ1-2; D gene uncertain. The germline gives CDR1 ENHRY, CDR2 SYGVKD. The length of the CDR3 is 13 residues. The germline V and J ends were trimmed by 8 bases and 7 bases, with 17 bases remaining between them. In DNA form, the CDR3 reads TGTGCCATCCGGGGTAGTTCTGGCGGTGGCTACACCTTC. This sequence encodes CAIRGSSGGGYTF.

This chain links TRBV5-7 with TRBJ2-1, with TRBD2 matching 9 bases. TRBV5-7 is flagged as an ORF with uncertain function. CDR3 length: 19 amino acids. Trimming removed 4 bases from V and 5 bases from J; junction bases left unmatched: 19. The DNA for the CDR3 is TGTGCCAGCAGCCTGCTGATTAGCGGGAGTTTATCCCAACACAATGAGCAGTTCTTC. It encodes CASSLLISGSLSQHNEQFF.

At least ten counts were recorded for this clonotype. This chain joins TRBV4-1 and TRBJ2-5; D is possibly TRBD2 (6 bases). This CDR3 is built from 14 residues. Trimming pared 10 bases from V and 5 bases from J, leaving 20 bases between. Germline V gene data show CDR1 as MGHRA and CDR2 as YSYEKL. This CDR3 is CAIPRPGLVETQYF. DNA of the CDR3: TGCGCCATCCCTCGGCCGGGACTCGTCGAGACCCAGTACTTC.